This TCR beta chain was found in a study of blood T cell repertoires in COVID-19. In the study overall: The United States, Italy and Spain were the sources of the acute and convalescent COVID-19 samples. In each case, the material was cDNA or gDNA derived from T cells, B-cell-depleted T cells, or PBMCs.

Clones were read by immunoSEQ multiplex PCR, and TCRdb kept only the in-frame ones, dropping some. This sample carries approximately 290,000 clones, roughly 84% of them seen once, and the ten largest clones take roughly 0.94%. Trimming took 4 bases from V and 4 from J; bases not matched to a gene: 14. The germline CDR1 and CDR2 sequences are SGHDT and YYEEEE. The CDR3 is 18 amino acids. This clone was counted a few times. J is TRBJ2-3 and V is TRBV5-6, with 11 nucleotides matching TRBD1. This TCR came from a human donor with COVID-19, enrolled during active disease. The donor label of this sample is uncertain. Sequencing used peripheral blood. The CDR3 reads CASSMAGTGGFQSDTQYF. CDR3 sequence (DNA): TGTGCCAGCAGCATGGCCGGGACAGGGGGATTTCAATCAGATACGCAGTATTTT. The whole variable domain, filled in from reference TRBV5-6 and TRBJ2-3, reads DAGVTQSPTHLIKTRGQQVTLRCSPKSGHDTVSWYQQALGQGPQFIFQYYEEEERQRGNFPDRFSGHQFPNYSSELNVNALLLGDSALYLCASSMAGTGGFQSDTQYFGPGTRLTVL.